The sequence of this T cell receptor (beta chain) was determined in a study of post-analysis software for immune sequencing data. Study details: Both relapsing-remitting and secondary progressive multiple sclerosis featured among the disease courses, as did progressive-relapsing multiple sclerosis. General study points: Patients with multiple sclerosis recorded significantly lower normalized Chao1 diversity than controls, the study found. Under the F measure, samples that were prepared in one batch clustered strongly together. Controls had lower frequencies than patients of 4 or 5 TRBV segments, which included TRBV5-6, TRBV5-1 and TRBV20-1.

TCR beta cDNA libraries included unique molecular identifiers. The source material, roughly 0.85 to 10 million T cells, gave rise to roughly 500,000 cDNA molecules. TCRdb fed the PCR reads into MiXCR, producing one record per CDR3 protein. The table lists a few hundred thousand distinct CDR3 sequences, 30% to 45% of them singletons, with 13% in the top ten. As concerns this clonotype: The antigen is not known.

The germline V gene has CDR1 SGDLS and CDR2 YYNGEE. The CDR3 sequence is 16 residues long. The V gene end was trimmed by 0 bases and the J gene end by 2 bases; junction bases not matched to a gene: 7. The source material was blood. This sequence joins TRBV9 and TRBJ2-7; TRBD1 aligns across 8 bases. The receptor's source is a girl aged 10 to 17 with multiple sclerosis. This chain's CDR3 is CASSVGSPRGPYEQYF. The CDR3 DNA is TGTGCCAGCAGCGTAGGATCCCCCAGGGGGCCCTACGAGCAGTACTTC.